This TCR beta chain was observed in a study of CD8+CD57+ T cells in acquired aplastic anemia. Turning to the study itself: Isolated CD4+ and CD8+ cells, once sorted, yielded DNA averaging roughly 3.4 ug. There were roughly 9.8 million reads, on average, for CD4+ cells from healthy donors. The study's findings and limits: Around 30 sequences, all CD8+ CDR3, were shared between patients and controls.

TCR beta VDJ and CDR3 profiles were obtained from a genomic DNA template. MiXCR, run by TCRdb on the reads, gives a single entry per CDR3 protein. The sample has over 150,000 distinct CDR3 sequences; around 50% are singletons. With V trimmed by 4 bases and J by 3 bases, 3 bases remained unmatched. This CDR3 comprises 12 residues. Germline loops: CDR1 SQVTM, CDR2 ANQGSEA. The table lists this clonotype with a count of one. What it binds is unknown. Source material: sorted CD4+, CD8+, or CD8+CD57+ T cells (not recorded which) from PBMCs. The sequence was collected from a human donor in good health, serving as a control. The chain uses TRBV29-1 and TRBJ2-7, with 7 bases lining up with TRBD1. CDR3 protein: CSVAGQRYEQYF. CDR3 nucleotides: TGCAGCGTTGCGGGACAGCGCTACGAGCAGTACTTC.